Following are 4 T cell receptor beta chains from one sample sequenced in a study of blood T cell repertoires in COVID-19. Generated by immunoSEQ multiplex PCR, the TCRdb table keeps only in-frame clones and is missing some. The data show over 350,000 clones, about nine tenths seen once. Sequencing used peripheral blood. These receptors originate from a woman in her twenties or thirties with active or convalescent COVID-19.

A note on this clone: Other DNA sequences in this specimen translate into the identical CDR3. The CDR3 DNA reads as TGCGCCAGCAGCCTAGGACAGGGGGCAGATGGCTACACCTTC. It specifies CASSLGQGADGYTF. The chain couples TRBV5-1 to TRBJ1-2; 11 bases align to TRBD1. This CDR3 contains 14 residues. Per the germline V gene, CDR1 is SGHRS and CDR2 is YFSETQ. V gave up 4 bases and J gave up 6 bases; unmatched junction bases: 5.

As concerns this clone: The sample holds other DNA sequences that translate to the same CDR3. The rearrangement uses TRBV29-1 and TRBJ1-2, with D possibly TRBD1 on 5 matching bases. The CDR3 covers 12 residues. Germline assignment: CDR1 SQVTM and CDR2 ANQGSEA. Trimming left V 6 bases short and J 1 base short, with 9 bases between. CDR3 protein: CSVTGSNYGYTF. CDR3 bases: TGCAGCGTAACAGGAAGTAACTATGGCTACACCTTC.

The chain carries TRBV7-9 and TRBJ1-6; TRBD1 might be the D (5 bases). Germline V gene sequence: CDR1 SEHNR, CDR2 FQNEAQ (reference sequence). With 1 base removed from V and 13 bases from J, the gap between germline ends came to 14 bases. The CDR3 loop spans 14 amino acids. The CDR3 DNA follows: TGTGCCAGCAGCTTAGGCGACAACAGGTCTCCCCTCCACTTT. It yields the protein CASSLGDNRSPLHF.

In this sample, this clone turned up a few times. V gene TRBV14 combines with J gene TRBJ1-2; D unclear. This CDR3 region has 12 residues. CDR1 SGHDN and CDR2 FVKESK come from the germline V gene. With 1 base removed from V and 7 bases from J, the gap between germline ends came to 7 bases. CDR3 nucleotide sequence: TGTGCCAGCAGCCAAGCGGGAGGTGGCTACACCTTC. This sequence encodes CASSQAGGGYTF. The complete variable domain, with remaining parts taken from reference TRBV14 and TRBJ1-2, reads EAGVTQFPSHSVIEKGQTVTLRCDPISGHDNLYWYRRVMGKEIKFLLHFVKESKQDESGMPNNRFLAERTGGTYSTLKVQPAELEDSGVYFCASSQAGGGYTFGSGTRLTVV.